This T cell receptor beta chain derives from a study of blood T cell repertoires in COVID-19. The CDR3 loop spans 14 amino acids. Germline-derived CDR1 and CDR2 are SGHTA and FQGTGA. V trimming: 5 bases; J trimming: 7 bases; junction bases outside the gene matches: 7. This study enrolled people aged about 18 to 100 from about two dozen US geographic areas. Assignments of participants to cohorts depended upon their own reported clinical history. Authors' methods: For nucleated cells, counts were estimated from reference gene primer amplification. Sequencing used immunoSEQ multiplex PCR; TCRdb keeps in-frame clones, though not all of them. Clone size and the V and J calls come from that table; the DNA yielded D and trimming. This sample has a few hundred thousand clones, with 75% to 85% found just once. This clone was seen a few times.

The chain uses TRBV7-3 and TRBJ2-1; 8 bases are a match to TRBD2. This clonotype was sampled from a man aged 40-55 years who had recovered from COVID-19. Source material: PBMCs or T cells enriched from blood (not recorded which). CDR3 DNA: TGTGCCAGCAGCGCCCAACTAGCGGCGAATGAGCAGTTCTTC. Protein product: CASSAQLAANEQFF.